These 23 T cell receptor beta chains were all obtained from the same sample, sequenced in a study of Ad26.COV2.S vaccination and SARS-CoV-2 variants. Sequenced by immunoSEQ multiplex PCR; TCRdb stores in-frame clones only, minus some. Of over 110,000 clones listed, 86% were seen once; the top ten hold around 5%. This sample comprised peripheral blood, obtained after recovery from COVID-19. These receptor sequences come from a human donor who had recovered from COVID-19.

The V gene is TRBV11-3, the J gene TRBJ2-2, with D tentatively TRBD1 (5 bases). Trimming left V 5 bases short and J 4 bases short, with 11 bases between. The germline V gene encodes CDR1 SGHNT and CDR2 YENEEA. This CDR3 region has 14 residues. The CDR3: CASSPGWGTGELFF. CDR3 nucleotides: TGTGCCAGCAGCCCAGGGTGGGGCACCGGGGAGCTGTTTTTT.

The sample holds a few counts of this clone. This rearrangement joins TRBV9 to TRBJ1-3; D gene unclear. The V and J ends lost 4 bases and 0 bases respectively, with 20 bases between them. CDR3 length: 18 amino acids. The V gene's germline CDR1 is SGDLS and CDR2 YYNGEE. DNA of the CDR3: TGTGCCAGCAGCCCCCAGTATGGTTACCTTCCCTCTGGAAACACCATATATTTT. Residues: CASSPQYGYLPSGNTIYF.

This clone was seen many times. This chain uses TRBV19 with TRBJ1-1, with D possibly matching TRBD1 (5 bases). V shed 5 bases and J shed 0 bases, with 13 bases lying between them. CDR1 LNHDA and CDR2 SQIVND come from the germline V gene (reference sequence). This CDR3 spans 15 amino acids. CDR3 sequence reads: CASSLDSYMNTEAFF. The CDR3 DNA reads TGTGCCAGTAGTCTCGACAGCTACATGAACACTGAAGCTTTCTTT.

The genes are TRBV7-8 and TRBJ2-7; 10 nucleotides line up with TRBD1. Trimming at V came to 5 bases and at J to 6 bases, leaving 10 bases not matched to a gene. The germline CDR1 and CDR2 sequences are SGHVS and FQNEAQ. There are 15 residues in the CDR3. CDR3: CASSQARQGAAEQYF. CDR3 nucleotides: TGTGCCAGCAGCCAGGCGAGACAGGGGGCCGCCGAGCAGTACTTC.

This clone was picked up a small number of times. This chain joins TRBV5-5 and TRBJ2-7, with unresolved D. CDR1 is SGHKS and CDR2 is YYEKEE in the germline V gene (reference sequence). The V and J ends lost 1 base and 5 bases respectively, with 4 bases between them. This CDR3 spans 11 amino acids. As DNA, the CDR3 is TGTGCCAGCAGCTTGTTGGACGAGCAGTACTTC. This sequence encodes CASSLLDEQYF.

The chain joins TRBV5-1 to TRBJ2-7; D may correspond to TRBD1 or TRBD2 (6 bases each). This CDR3 has 15 residues. Germline loops: CDR1 SGHRS, CDR2 YFSETQ. Deletions cut 0 bases from V and 0 bases from J, with 10 bases between. Here the CDR3 reads CASSLVGGISYEQYF. The CDR3 DNA reads as TGCGCCAGCAGCTTGGTAGGGGGGATCTCCTACGAGCAGTACTTC.

The sample holds one count of this clone. This chain uses TRBV2 with TRBJ2-1; tentatively, D is TRBD2 (5 bases). The V end lost 5 bases, the J end lost 8 bases, and 10 bases lay between the germline ends. The CDR3 covers 12 residues. Germline CDR1 is SNHLY and CDR2 is FYNNEI. The CDR3 nucleotides read TGTGCCAGCAGTTTACTAGTCTATGAGCAGTTCTTC. Translating gives CASSLLVYEQFF.

The genes are TRBV19 and TRBJ2-2; D is unclear. V lost 6 bases and J lost 9, with 8 bases in between. Germline V gene data show CDR1 as LNHDA and CDR2 as SQIVND (reference sequence). This CDR3 is 11 amino acids long. The chain's CDR3 is CASRSPWELFF. Here the CDR3 DNA reads TGTGCCAGTAGGAGCCCGTGGGAGCTGTTTTTT.

The rearrangement joins TRBV28 to TRBJ1-5; no firm D call. The germline V and J ends were trimmed by 5 bases and 6 bases, with 14 bases remaining between them. The CDR3 runs 14 residues. Looked up from germline, CDR1 is MDHEN and CDR2 is SYDVKM. Written as DNA, the CDR3 is TGTGCCAGCAGTAGGCATCGGGAAGGTCAGCCCCAGCATTTT. Translating it yields CASSRHREGQPQHF.

This chain joins TRBV19 and TRBJ2-1; D possibly corresponds to TRBD1 (6 bases). CDR3 length equals 14 residues. Germline V gene sequence: CDR1 LNHDA, CDR2 SQIVND (reference sequence). Trimming removed 6 bases from V and 0 bases from J, with 9 bases in between. CDR3 in amino acids: CASRGQSSYNEQFF. In DNA form, the CDR3 reads TGTGCCAGTAGGGGACAAAGCTCCTACAATGAGCAGTTCTTC.

V is TRBV11-3 and J is TRBJ1-4; D possibly corresponds to TRBD1 (6 bases). CDR1 SGHNT and CDR2 YENEEA come from the germline V gene. The CDR3 runs to 16 residues. Trimming took 4 bases from V and 3 from J, leaving 15 bases between them. CDR3 protein: CASSSTVGASNEKLFF. The DNA of the CDR3 is TGTGCCAGCAGCTCTACGGTGGGGGCGTCTAATGAAAAACTGTTTTTT.

This sequence joins TRBV16 and TRBJ1-2, with D uncertain. The CDR3 contains 14 residues. Germline loops: CDR1 KGHSY, CDR2 FQNENV. Trimming left V 2 bases short and J 8 bases short, with 15 bases between. CDR3 DNA sequence: TGTGCCAGCAGCCAAATGAAGGACGGCGGCGGCTACACCTTC. Encoded protein: CASSQMKDGGGYTF.

V usage is TRBV24-1 and J usage is TRBJ2-5; D not certain. Trimming removed 3 bases from V and 4 bases from J, with 5 bases in between. CDR1 and CDR2 from the germline V gene are KGHDR and SFDVKD. The CDR3 spans 12 residues. The DNA for the CDR3 is TGTGCCACCAGTGATGAGAGAGAGACCCAGTACTTC. It codes for CATSDERETQYF.

V gene TRBV19 combines with J gene TRBJ1-1, with a weak D call TRBD1 (5 bases). The CDR3 runs to 14 residues. V gave up 3 bases and J gave up 0 bases, with 8 bases separating them. CDR1 and CDR2 (germline): LNHDA, SQIVND (reference sequence). This CDR3 reads CASSMGGMNTEAFF. CDR3 nucleotides: TGTGCCAGTAGTATGGGGGGAATGAACACTGAAGCTTTCTTT.

CDR3 sequence (DNA): TGTGCCAGCAGCCAATCGTCAGGCCGGTTGGGCACTGAAGCTTTCTTT. Translated, it gives CASSQSSGRLGTEAFF. The chain joins TRBV3-1 (or the pseudogene TRBV3-2) to TRBJ1-1; D unresolved. Germline V gene data show CDR1 as LGHDT and CDR2 as YNNKEL (reference sequence). The length of the CDR3 is 16 residues. Trimming shortened V by 2 bases and J by 4 bases, and 17 bases separated the two germline ends.

The chain links TRBV3-1 (or the pseudogene TRBV3-2) to TRBJ2-2, with 7 bases identical to TRBD2. This CDR3 spans 14 amino acids. Losses at the gene ends were 5 bases for V and 4 bases for J; bases not matched to a gene: 4. CDR1 and CDR2 from the germline V gene are LGHDT and YNNKEL (reference sequence). In nucleotides, the CDR3 is TGTGCCAGCAGCGTACTAGCGCTCACCGGGGAGCTGTTTTTT. It specifies CASSVLALTGELFF.

This chain joins TRBV2 and TRBJ1-2, with 8 bases aligning to TRBD1. From germline, CDR1 is SNHLY and CDR2 FYNNEI. After removal of 3 bases from V and 2 bases from J, the junction contained 5 bases not matched to a gene. The CDR3 has 15 residues. The CDR3 region has the DNA TGTGCCAGCAGTGAGCTGACAGGGGACAACTATGGCTACACCTTC. Translation gives CASSELTGDNYGYTF.

The rearrangement joins TRBV5-8 to TRBJ1-5, with a possible D match to TRBD1 (6 bases). Germline values: CDR1 SGHTS, CDR2 YDEGEE. Deletions cut 2 bases from V and 1 base from J, with 10 bases between. CDR3 length: 15 residues. The CDR3: CASSFNQGSNQPQHF. DNA of the CDR3: TGTGCCAGCAGCTTTAATCAGGGGAGCAATCAGCCCCAGCATTTT.

This chain joins TRBV6-5 and TRBJ2-1, with 9 bases matching TRBD2. The CDR3 has 15 amino acids. Germline values: CDR1 MNHEY, CDR2 SVGAGI. V was pared by 3 bases and J by 10 bases, with 10 bases of the junction left unmatched. The CDR3 bases are TGTGCCAGCAGTTATATAGGCGGGGGGGCCGACGAGCAGTTCTTC. As protein: CASSYIGGGADEQFF.

The V gene is TRBV2, the J gene TRBJ1-5, with D perhaps TRBD1 (5 bases). V shed 6 bases and J shed 5 bases, with 11 bases lying between them. CDR3 length: 13 residues. Germline V lookup: CDR1 SNHLY, CDR2 FYNNEI. The CDR3 loop reads CASSQGLDQPQHF. The CDR3 nucleotides are TGTGCCAGCAGCCAGGGTTTAGATCAGCCCCAGCATTTT. Drawing the rest from reference TRBV2 and TRBJ1-5, the complete variable domain is EPEVTQTPSHQVTQMGQEVILRCVPISNHLYFYWYRQILGQKVEFLVSFYNNEISEKSEIFDDQFSVERPDGSNFTLKIRSTKLEDSAMYFCASSQGLDQPQHFGDGTRLSIL.

The V and J genes are TRBV30 and TRBJ2-3, with D perhaps TRBD1 (6 bases). The germline V and J ends were trimmed by 3 bases and 2 bases, with 12 bases remaining between them. Germline CDR1 GTSNPN, CDR2 SVGIG (reference sequence). The CDR3 consists of 14 residues. Written as DNA, the CDR3 is TGTGCCTGGAGGGTACAGGGCAACACAGATACGCAGTATTTT. Encoded protein: CAWRVQGNTDTQYF.

V and J are TRBV4-3 and TRBJ1-5, with D tentatively TRBD1 (6 bases). This CDR3 has 16 residues. Trimming cost V 1 base and J 5 bases, with 15 bases left between them. Germline lookup yields CDR1 LGHNA and CDR2 YSLEER. The CDR3: CASSQAVGGAHQPQHF. The CDR3 DNA reads TGCGCCAGCAGCCAAGCTGTTGGGGGGGCGCATCAGCCCCAGCATTTT.

The V call is TRBV7-6, the J call TRBJ2-2; D is possibly TRBD1 or TRBD2 (6 bases each). The CDR3 is made up of 15 amino acids. V dropped 3 bases and J dropped 5 bases, with 13 bases sitting between them. The germline V gene has CDR1 SGHVS and CDR2 FNYEAQ. The CDR3 bases are TGTGCCAGCAGCTTCGGACGGGGGCGGACCGGGGAGCTGTTTTTT. Its protein product is CASSFGRGRTGELFF.